This T cell receptor beta chain was observed in a study of blood T cells in healthy people across ages (dated by TCRdb to between 2014 and 2017). With respect to the entire study: In model experiments, template switching captured about one uniquely barcoded TCR beta cDNA molecule for every two T cells. The study measured age-related changes in TCR beta repertoire diversity using deep sequencing normalized with unique cDNA molecular identifiers. Four age groups were formed from the donors: young (average about 16 years), middle-aged (roughly 38), aged (roughly 58) and long-lived (about 75). Two additional independent replicas of 1 million unique cDNA reads from the same blood draw were analyzed for two donors (one aged 18 to 30 and one aged 80 or older).

The approximately 39 donors, aged roughly 6 to 95 years, were systemically healthy Caucasian individuals from Russia. Roughly 9 milliliters of peripheral blood were drawn from each donor into EDTA-treated Vacutainer tubes. PBMCs were isolated by Ficoll-Paque density-gradient centrifugation, with at least 7 million obtained per sample. Trizol reagent was used to extract total RNA from the PBMCs, yielding at least 5.5 micrograms per sample. For every donor, flow cytometry on a PBMC aliquot measured the percentage of naive CD45RAhigh/CD27high T cells. Trimming takes 5 bases from V and 0 bases from J, and the germline ends sit 16 bases apart. From the germline V gene, CDR1 is MDHEN and CDR2 is SYDVKM. Its CDR3 holds 16 amino acids, cysteine through phenylalanine. The kept DNA is CDR3 alone, 48 bases in frame from the first base. Findings and caveats that apply to the study as a whole: Estimates of total diversity based on one million sequenced T cells were regarded as lower bounds and as underestimates. The CMV infection status of donors was not known, potentially confounding age-related changes in expanded clonotypes. Conclusive comparison of naive and antigen-experienced compartments was prevented by the profiling of bulk unsorted PBMCs. Compared with the aged group, more naive CD4+ T cells, fewer expanded clones and increased TCR diversity were shown by the long-lived group, suggesting age selection. As age increased, observed TCR beta diversity per million T cells dropped in a roughly linear way, and a significant reduction was already evident by age about 40. There was a strong correlation between observed TCR beta diversity and the percentage of naive T cells measured by flow cytometry.

With regard to this clonotype: This clone's antigen is unknown. No qualities accompany the bases; no much larger clone lies one base away.

The method behind the library was 5' RACE. Sequencing was performed on an Illumina HiSeq 2500. A second about 7 to 11 cycle PCR used a sample-barcoded 5' primer and a J-beta primer mix. A unique molecular identifier was introduced onto each TCR beta cDNA molecule by a template-switch 5' adaptor carrying 12 random nucleotides. Each sample yielded at least 2.5 million CDR3-containing paired-end reads. First-strand cDNA was synthesized from all RNA with the Mint cDNA synthesis kit, primed by a TRBC-specific oligonucleotide. Following uracil-DNA glycosylase treatment, a first 18-cycle PCR with universal primers M1SS and BC2_uni_R was performed on all cDNA. Regarding the original processing steps: For normalization, 1 million high-quality reads, each with a distinct molecular identifier, were randomly selected from each sample. Instead of being binned into consensus sequences, reads that shared molecular identifiers were thrown out. CDR3 identification, clonotype clustering and error correction used MiTCR with a Q25 quality threshold and the strictest error-elimination algorithm. A nonparametric unseen species model with Euler transformation was used to estimate a lower bound on total TCR beta diversity. The raw public reads went through TCRdb reprocessing: fastp at Q25, MiXCR clone calling, in-frame beta chains kept. Rows merge per CDR3 protein into single entries with the most common DNA and genes. TCRdb, not the authors, supplied the V and J calls. The sample yields around 820,000 distinct CDR3 sequences; roughly 25% were counted once. The ten biggest clones cover approximately 4% of the sample.

The data also belong to a second study, concerning T cells of mothers and their children. In that second paper, the authors write: The donors were nine systemically healthy Caucasian individuals, made up of three mothers and their six children. cDNA synthesis used all of the extracted RNA, with approximately 1.6 ug of RNA in each 15 ul reaction. In the second PCR, the M1S primer added sample barcodes and 2-4 random nucleotides. Over 9.5 million TCR beta CDR3 reads were obtained for each mother, and 2.5 million to 3 million reads were obtained for each child. In both related and unrelated pairs, thymic selection shapes the output of TCR recombination in a similar way, with inherited differences having only a minor effect. Normalized repertoire overlap in related mother-child pairs was always slightly higher than in unrelated mother-child pairs, but the difference was never significant. Persistent microchimeric T cell clones were not detected, at a sensitivity of about 100 clones per million clonotypes. In the study, deep NGS was used to compare the TCR beta repertoires of mothers and children, and features distinguishing related mother-child pairs from unrelated individuals were sought. The mean age was about 40 +/- 4 years for the mothers and around 10 +/- 4 years for the children. After adapter ligation was performed with NEBNext reagents, the libraries were sequenced on an Illumina HiSeq 2000 with 100+100 nt paired-end reads. Mother and child libraries were prepared a month apart and sequenced in separate runs to prevent cross-contamination. Each donor had between roughly 450,000 and 2,300,000 distinct TCR beta clonotypes identified. Naive TCR beta clonotypes were estimated from low-frequency clonotypes matched to each donor's FACS-determined naive share, without sorting.

Recombination connected TRBV28 to TRBJ1-1, with the D gene not confidently named. Source material: blood. This TCR was sampled from a boy aged 5-17 years in good health. The bases read TGTGCCAGCAGTCTCGGACCGGGGTTGGTGAACACTGAAGCTTTCTTT. This codes for CASSLGPGLVNTEAFF.